Following are 9 T cell receptor beta chains from one sample sequenced in a study of T cells in Graves' hyperthyroidism and ophthalmopathy. Amplified regions were TCR beta CDR3 sequences from RNA transcripts. The HTBI set primed first-round TCR CDR3 RT-PCR. Each CDR3 protein is one row after TCRdb ran MiXCR on the multiplex PCR reads. The sample has under 600,000 distinct CDR3 sequences; roughly 16% are singletons. Sequences were obtained from blood. The source of these receptors is a woman aged 40-49 years with Graves' ophthalmopathy.

In its sample, this clonotype was seen a few times. This rearrangement joins TRBV6-1 to TRBJ1-2; D is uncertain. The CDR3 extends over 15 amino acids. V dropped 7 bases and J dropped 6 bases, with 21 bases sitting between them. CDR1 and CDR2 from the germline V gene are MNHNS and SASEGT. The CDR3 nucleotides read TGTGCCAGCATAGCCCGGCAGCCACCTGGTGATGGCTACACCTTC. Protein product: CASIARQPPGDGYTF.

This clonotype was observed a handful of times. The J gene is TRBJ2-5, the V gene TRBV27; 8 bases line up with TRBD1. With 6 bases clipped from V and 5 bases from J, the junction kept 11 bases outside the gene matches. The CDR3 consists of 15 residues. Germline lookup yields CDR1 MNHEY and CDR2 SMNVEV (reference sequence). The CDR3 DNA sequence: TGTGCCAGCAGCTCAGGAGGACAGGGTGAGGAGACCCAGTACTTC. Its protein is CASSSGGQGEETQYF.

At least ten counts were recorded for this clonotype. The chain links TRBV28 to TRBJ2-1; D might be TRBD1 (5 bases). The CDR3 length is 16 residues. The germline V gene encodes CDR1 MDHEN and CDR2 SYDVKM. With 1 base removed from V and 2 bases from J, the gap between germline ends came to 12 bases. The CDR3 loop is CASSLSTARTYNEQFF. The CDR3 DNA follows: TGTGCCAGCAGTTTATCGACAGCGCGCACCTACAATGAGCAGTTCTTC.

This clonotype was recorded a few times. The junction shows a germline mismatch at one end, possibly a read error. The chain is built from TRBV27 and TRBJ2-5, with TRBD2 matching 11 bases. The CDR3 has 19 amino acids. Per the germline V gene, CDR1 is MNHEY and CDR2 is SMNVEV (reference sequence). As DNA, the CDR3 is TGTGCCAGCAGTTTATCCCCAGGTTCCTCTGGGGGTAGCGGGGGGGGCCCGCACTTC. This translates into CASSLSPGSSGGSGGGPHF.

The J gene is TRBJ2-5, the V gene TRBV11-3; D gene unclear. The CDR3 is 14 residues long. The V and J ends lost 7 bases and 0 bases respectively, with 12 bases between them. CDR1 and CDR2 (germline): SGHNT, YENEEA. CDR3 residues: CASISKGYQETQYF. CDR3 in DNA: TGTGCCAGCATCAGCAAGGGTTACCAAGAGACCCAGTACTTC.

There are a few counts of this clonotype. This sequence joins TRBV5-1 and TRBJ2-5; a weak D match, TRBD1 (6 bases). Trimming removed 3 bases at V and 4 bases at J, with 16 bases between. This CDR3 has 15 amino acids. Germline values: CDR1 SGHRS, CDR2 YFSETQ. DNA of the CDR3: TGCGCCAGCAGCTCCCTGGGCCGAGGGGGAGAGACCCAGTACTTC. Translating gives CASSSLGRGGETQYF.

This clonotype was detected only a few times. The genes are TRBV29-1 and TRBJ2-7; the D is unclear. The CDR3 contains 13 residues. CDR1 and CDR2 (germline): SQVTM, ANQGSEA. Between the trimmed V and J ends, which lost 4 bases and 0 bases, there was a span of 10 bases. The CDR3 nucleotides are TGCAGCGTTGTTCCCCTGAGCTCCTACGAGCAGTACTTC. Its translation is CSVVPLSSYEQYF.

The chain carries TRBV19 and TRBJ2-3, with D perhaps being TRBD1 or TRBD2 (5 bases each). Germline CDR1 LNHDA, CDR2 SQIVND (reference sequence). The germline V and J ends were trimmed by 5 bases and 1 base, with 7 bases remaining between them. The CDR3 sequence is 13 residues long. The CDR3 protein is CASSWDRTDTQYF. As DNA, the CDR3 is TGTGCCAGTAGTTGGGACCGCACAGATACGCAGTATTTT.

The CDR3, as DNA: TGCGCCAGCAGCTTGGGCCGGGGCGCGGGAGGAGCCGGGGAGCTGTTTTTT. Its translation is CASSLGRGAGGAGELFF. This chain uses TRBV5-1 with TRBJ2-2, with TRBD2 matching over 8 bases. The CDR3 contains 17 residues. Germline V gives CDR1 SGHRS, CDR2 YFSETQ. The V and J ends lost 0 bases and 6 bases, in that order; junction bases with no gene match: 10.